This T cell receptor beta chain comes out of a study of T cell responses to AZD1222 COVID-19 vaccine. Overall study results and limits: In the spike-specific TCR repertoire, nearly half reportedly target unmutated variant regions.

Germline V gene lookup returns CDR1 LGHDT and CDR2 YNNKEL (reference sequence). The germline V and J ends were trimmed by 3 bases and 4 bases, with 7 bases remaining between them. This CDR3 has 13 amino acids. To note about this clone: The antigen remains unidentified.

Here immunoSEQ multiplex PCR was the method, and the copy in TCRdb shows in-frame clones only, minus some. The sample includes 90,000 to 120,000 clones, 89% of them seen just once. This clonotype was obtained from an adult in good health. This specimen consisted of peripheral blood, obtained on day 0 of AZD1222 vaccination. The rearrangement joins TRBV3-1 (or the pseudogene TRBV3-2) to TRBJ1-3; D not certain. The CDR3: CASSQNEGNTIYF. The DNA of the CDR3 is TGTGCCAGCAGCCAGAACGAGGGAAACACCATATATTTT.